Below, 25 T cell receptor beta chains from the same sample are listed, as sequenced in a study of T cells in localized non-small cell lung cancer. Measured with immunoSEQ multiplex PCR; TCRdb has only the in-frame clones, and not every one. This table has about 35,000 clones, about 91% appearing once. Sample: peripheral blood mononuclear cells, taken before any cancer treatment. The receptors here all came from a female donor over 55 with stage II lung adenocarcinoma.

V is TRBV29-1 and J is TRBJ2-5, with 8 positions matching TRBD2. Per germline, CDR1 SQVTM and CDR2 ANQGSEA. This CDR3 is 13 amino acids long. The V and J ends lost 7 bases and 4 bases, in that order; junction bases with no gene match: 8. DNA for the CDR3: TGCAGCGCTGCCCACCGGGGGGGAGAGACCCAGTACTTC. Residues: CSAAHRGGETQYF.

This clone has only one observation. V usage is TRBV30 and J usage is TRBJ1-5, with no clear D. CDR1 GTSNPN and CDR2 SVGIG come from the germline V gene (reference sequence). V was clipped by 2 bases and J by 6 bases, with 14 bases between them. CDR3 length equals 14 residues. The CDR3 DNA reads as TGTGCCTGGAGTCCAATAGCTGGGCTTCAGCCCCAGCATTTT. Translation: CAWSPIAGLQPQHF.

The chain carries TRBV5-1 and TRBJ1-3; no clear D. This CDR3 contains 16 residues. Germline lookup yields CDR1 SGHRS and CDR2 YFSETQ. Trimming took 4 bases from V and 0 from J, leaving 14 bases between them. CDR3 residues: CASSPLSSNSGNTIYF. CDR3 coding DNA: TGCGCCAGCAGCCCACTCTCATCGAACTCTGGAAACACCATATATTTT.

The rearrangement joins TRBV5-1 to TRBJ2-2; 7 bases are a match to TRBD1. V lost 6 bases, J lost 7 bases, and 24 bases stayed unmatched. The CDR3 has 19 amino acids. Germline V gene sequence: CDR1 SGHRS, CDR2 YFSETQ. The DNA of the CDR3 is TGCGCCAGCAAACTCCGGGACAGCGGACCGGAAAACACCGTCGGGGAGCTGTTTTTT. Protein product: CASKLRDSGPENTVGELFF.

J is TRBJ2-1 and V is TRBV7-2; 10 bases map to TRBD2. Unmatched junction bases numbered 7, after V lost 5 bases and J lost 3 bases. The germline V gene encodes CDR1 SGHTA and CDR2 FQGNSA. The CDR3 spans 16 residues. The CDR3 sequence is CASSAPSGGRYNEQFF. In DNA, the CDR3 is TGTGCCAGCAGCGCACCTAGCGGGGGACGCTACAATGAGCAGTTCTTC.

For the CDR3, the DNA is TGTGCCAGCAGCAACCTACGCACAGATACGCAGTATTTT. Translating it yields CASSNLRTDTQYF. The chain uses TRBV7-2 and TRBJ2-3, with no clear D. The length of the CDR3 is 13 residues. V was cut by 5 bases and J by 1 base, with 7 bases left in between. CDR1 and CDR2 (germline): SGHTA, FQGNSA.

This clone came up once. The rearrangement links TRBV27 to TRBJ2-7; 10 bases agree with TRBD1. V shed 7 bases, J shed 6 bases, and the junction held 9 bases outside the gene matches. CDR1 MNHEY and CDR2 SMNVEV come from the germline V gene (reference sequence). The CDR3 runs 14 residues. The CDR3 DNA follows: TGTGCCAGCACAAAGGGACAGGGGCCTGGCGAGCAGTACTTC. The encoded protein is CASTKGQGPGEQYF.

This chain uses TRBV11-3 with TRBJ2-2; the D is unclear. The CDR3 is 13 residues long. Germline V gene data show CDR1 as SGHNT and CDR2 as YENEEA. V lost 0 bases and J lost 5, with 4 bases in between. The CDR3 bases are TGTGCCAGCAGCTTAGACTTTACCGGGGAGCTGTTTTTT. Amino acid sequence: CASSLDFTGELFF.

The chain joins TRBV29-1 to TRBJ2-1; D may correspond to TRBD1 or TRBD2 (5 bases each). The ends were cut back, 6 bases at V and 8 bases at J, with 17 bases in the middle. The CDR3 length is 13 residues. The V gene's germline CDR1 is SQVTM and CDR2 ANQGSEA. In DNA, the CDR3 is TGCAGCGTGGCCTGGGTACGGGGCGATGAGCAGTTCTTC. Protein: CSVAWVRGDEQFF.

The chain is built from TRBV15 and TRBJ2-3; the D gene could be TRBD1 or TRBD2 (5 bases each). V was trimmed by 1 base and J by 2 bases, leaving 10 bases between them. Germline CDR1 LNHNV, CDR2 YYDKDF (reference sequence). The CDR3 extends over 15 amino acids. This CDR3 reads CATSRVGDDTDTQYF. The CDR3, as DNA: TGTGCCACCAGCAGAGTGGGGGATGACACAGATACGCAGTATTTT.

The chain recombines TRBV19 with TRBJ2-7, with a possible D match to TRBD2 (6 bases). Germline V gene sequence: CDR1 LNHDA, CDR2 SQIVND (reference sequence). The germline V and J ends were trimmed by 5 bases and 4 bases, with 18 bases remaining between them. The length of the CDR3 is 15 residues. For the CDR3, the DNA is TGTGCCAGTAGTCCAGACGGTCCGGGAGCTTACGAGCAGTACTTC. This gives the protein CASSPDGPGAYEQYF.

V gene TRBV6-1 combines with J gene TRBJ1-5, with D perhaps matching TRBD1 (6 bases). There are 14 residues in the CDR3. CDR1 and CDR2 (germline): MNHNS, SASEGT. The V end was cut by 2 bases, the J end by 2 bases, with 7 bases between. The CDR3 sequence: CASSEPGGNQPQHF. The CDR3 coding sequence is TGTGCCAGCAGTGAACCAGGGGGCAATCAGCCCCAGCATTTT.

V and J are TRBV7-2 and TRBJ2-3; 16 bases map to TRBD2. This CDR3 has 17 residues. V lost 0 bases and J lost 6; bases outside the gene matches: 3. CDR1 and CDR2 (germline): SGHTA, FQGNSA. The CDR3 spells CASSLAGTSGGADTQYF. The CDR3 region has the DNA TGTGCCAGCAGCTTAGCCGGGACTAGCGGGGGGGCCGATACGCAGTATTTT.

The chain employs TRBV6-6 and TRBJ1-6; the D gene is possibly TRBD1 (5 bases). This CDR3 region has 15 residues. Per germline, CDR1 MNHNY and CDR2 SVGAGI (reference sequence). The V end was cut by 2 bases, the J end by 10 bases, with 15 bases between. CDR3 loop: CASSYGGGTGSPLHF. The CDR3 DNA reads as TGTGCCAGCAGTTACGGTGGGGGGACGGGGTCACCCCTCCACTTT.

This chain connects TRBV19 to TRBJ2-3; 7 nucleotides line up with TRBD2. Trimming took 1 base from V and 3 from J; bases not matched to a gene: 1. This CDR3 comprises 14 residues. The germline CDR1 and CDR2 sequences are LNHDA and SQIVND (reference sequence). In nucleotides, the CDR3 is TGTGCCAGTAGTATAGGGGAGGGGACAGATACGCAGTATTTT. Translated: CASSIGEGTDTQYF.

The genes are TRBV5-4 and TRBJ1-5, with D maybe TRBD1 (6 bases). The CDR3 runs 15 residues. In germline, CDR1 is SGHNT, CDR2 YYREEE (reference sequence). Trimming removed 1 base at V and 5 bases at J, with 13 bases between. The CDR3 sequence: CASSLSGGRDQPQHF. Written as DNA, the CDR3 is TGTGCCAGCAGCTTGAGCGGGGGGCGAGATCAGCCCCAGCATTTT.

This clone was counted a single time. The chain links TRBV21-1 to TRBJ1-5. TRBV21-1 is assigned pseudogene status. The CDR3 is made up of 20 amino acids. This CDR3 is CASSPRAKLPPNYSNQPQHF. Written as DNA, the CDR3 is TGTGCCAGCAGCCCCCGGGCCAAACTCCCTCCCAACTATAGCAATCAGCCCCAGCATTTT.

CDR3 loop: CASSLRDSNEKLFF. Written as DNA, the CDR3 is TGTGCCAGCAGCCTCCGGGACAGCAATGAAAAACTGTTTTTT. This chain joins TRBV13 and TRBJ1-4; 7 positions match TRBD1. Germline V gene data show CDR1 as PRHDT and CDR2 as FYEKMQ (reference sequence). The CDR3 loop spans 14 amino acids. With V trimmed by 5 bases and J by 5 bases, 5 bases remained unmatched.

The chain links TRBV28 to TRBJ2-7, with a weak D call TRBD1 (5 bases). V gave up 4 bases and J gave up 2 bases, with 9 bases separating them. The CDR3 loop spans 13 amino acids. The germline CDR1 and CDR2 sequences are MDHEN and SYDVKM. The DNA for the CDR3 is TGTGCCAGCAGTTCATCAGGGACCTACGAGCAGTACTTC. Translation: CASSSSGTYEQYF.

The CDR3 DNA reads as TGTGCCAGCAGCCCCTATTACGAGCAGTACTTC. It is translated as CASSPYYEQYF. This chain links TRBV6-6 with TRBJ2-7; D gene ambiguous. There are 11 residues in the CDR3. V shed 6 bases and J shed 4 bases, with 7 bases lying between them. Germline lookup yields CDR1 MNHNY and CDR2 SVGAGI (reference sequence).

The J gene is TRBJ1-5, the V gene TRBV5-8, with 10 bases that match TRBD1. J gave up 9 bases and V 5 bases, and 5 bases lay outside the gene matches. The CDR3 consists of 13 residues. Germline CDR1 SGHTS, CDR2 YDEGEE. CDR3 sequence: CASRPDRGVPQHF. In DNA form, the CDR3 reads TGTGCCAGCAGGCCGGACAGGGGGGTGCCCCAGCATTTT.

The V and J genes are TRBV19 and TRBJ1-2; D ambiguous. Trimming stripped 4 bases from V and 6 bases from J, with 15 bases between. This CDR3 contains 14 residues. Germline V gene lookup returns CDR1 LNHDA and CDR2 SQIVND (reference sequence). The CDR3 DNA is TGTGCCAGTAGTACCGAAGACGGGGTCGATGGCTACACCTTC. Residues: CASSTEDGVDGYTF.

The chain has TRBV10-3 and TRBJ2-5; 8 nucleotides agree with TRBD2. There are 14 residues in the CDR3. Germline-derived CDR1 and CDR2 are ENHRY and SYGVKD. The V gene end was trimmed by 4 bases and the J gene end by 5 bases; junction bases not matched to a gene: 6. DNA of the CDR3: TGTGCCATCAGTGCAACTAGCGGTGGGGAGACCCAGTACTTC. This translates into CAISATSGGETQYF.

The chain is built from TRBV6-5 and TRBJ1-3; 7 bases map to TRBD1. The ends lost 7 bases at V and 2 bases at J; junction bases unmatched: 8. CDR1 is MNHEY, CDR2 SVGAGI, per germline. The CDR3 has 15 amino acids. CDR3 sequence (DNA): TGTGCCAGCATTCCACAGGGGAGAGCTGGAAACACCATATATTTT. Encoded protein: CASIPQGRAGNTIYF.

This clone was seen a handful of times. The chain is built from TRBV28 and TRBJ1-1, with D maybe TRBD1 (6 bases). Germline CDR1 MDHEN, CDR2 SYDVKM. The length of the CDR3 is 14 residues. V was clipped by 4 bases and J by 5 bases, with 14 bases between them. The DNA of the CDR3 is TGTGCCAGCAGTTATAACAGGGCAGTAACTGAAGCTTTCTTT. Translated: CASSYNRAVTEAFF.